Below, 8 T cell receptor beta chains from the same sample are listed, as sequenced in a study of cytomegalovirus exposure and HLA in healthy donors. The PCR employed 60 Vbeta primers together with 13 Jbeta primers. Sequenced by immunoSEQ multiplex PCR; TCRdb stores in-frame clones only, minus some. Of 160,000 or so clones detected, around 74% appear once; the ten largest clones hold less than 3%. Sequencing used PBMCs. The receptors shown here come from a female donor in good health and CMV-seronegative.

This CDR3 reads CASSQSTGRAEQFF. The CDR3 DNA reads as TGTGCCAGCAGCCAATCGACAGGGCGGGCTGAGCAGTTCTTC. J is TRBJ2-1 and V is TRBV14; 7 bases fit TRBD1. Germline V gives CDR1 SGHDN, CDR2 FVKESK. The CDR3 sequence is 14 residues long. V trimming: 2 bases; J trimming: 9 bases; junction bases outside the gene matches: 7.

This sequence joins TRBV7-9 and TRBJ2-3; perhaps TRBD2 as D (6 bases). V was pared by 0 bases and J by 6 bases, with 13 bases between. The CDR3 is made up of 15 amino acids. Germline V gene data show CDR1 as SEHNR and CDR2 as FQNEAQ (reference sequence). CDR3 coding DNA: TGTGCCAGCAGCTTAGCAGGCCTAGCGAGTGATACGCAGTATTTT. Translation: CASSLAGLASDTQYF.

This rearrangement joins TRBV7-2 to TRBJ2-3, with 7 bases that match TRBD2. With V trimmed by 1 base and J by 6 bases, 7 bases remained unmatched. This CDR3 comprises 15 residues. Germline CDR1 is SGHTA and CDR2 is FQGNSA. The CDR3 reads CASSLGGGPEDTQYF. The CDR3 bases are TGTGCCAGCAGCTTAGGGGGAGGGCCCGAGGATACGCAGTATTTT.

A note on this clone: The junction differs from germline at one of its ends, possibly a read error. This rearrangement joins TRBV19 to TRBJ1-1, with 8 bases matching TRBD1. Germline CDR1 and CDR2: LNHDA and SQIVND (reference sequence). CDR3 length equals 14 residues. In DNA form, the CDR3 reads TGTGCCAGTAGTGCAGGGGGCTTGGCCACTGAATCTTTCTTT. Its translation: CASSAGGLATESFF.

This sequence joins TRBV4-1 and TRBJ2-1; possibly TRBD2 for D (6 bases). The CDR3 covers 14 residues. The germline V gene has CDR1 MGHRA and CDR2 YSYEKL. V lost 1 base, J lost 4 bases, and 8 bases lay in between. This CDR3 is CASSQAGDYNEQFF. The CDR3, as DNA: TGCGCCAGCAGCCAAGCGGGAGATTACAATGAGCAGTTCTTC.

This chain joins TRBV2 and TRBJ2-3; no reliable D call. From germline, CDR1 is SNHLY and CDR2 FYNNEI. This CDR3 region has 12 residues. Between the trimmed V and J ends, which lost 4 bases and 2 bases, there was a span of 4 bases. CDR3 in amino acids: CASSGLTDTQYF. The CDR3 nucleotides are TGTGCCAGCAGTGGGCTCACAGATACGCAGTATTTT. The complete variable domain, with remaining parts taken from reference TRBV2 and TRBJ2-3, reads EPEVTQTPSHQVTQMGQEVILRCVPISNHLYFYWYRQILGQKVEFLVSFYNNEISEKSEIFDDQFSVERPDGSNFTLKIRSTKLEDSAMYFCASSGLTDTQYFGPGTRLTVL.

In its sample, this clone was seen a few times. The CDR3 loop is CASSSGQPTNEQFF. In DNA, the CDR3 is TGTGCCAGCAGCTCGGGACAGCCGACCAATGAGCAGTTCTTC. The V and J genes are TRBV7-3 and TRBJ2-1, with TRBD1 matching 7 bases. The CDR3 spans 14 residues. With V trimmed by 4 bases and J by 6 bases, 6 bases remained unmatched. Germline CDR1 is SGHTA and CDR2 is FQGTGA. Drawing the rest from reference TRBV7-3 and TRBJ2-1, the complete variable domain is GAGVSQTPSNKVTEKGKYVELRCDPISGHTALYWYRQSLGQGPEFLIYFQGTGAADDSGLPNDRFFAVRPEGSVSTLKIQRTERGDSAVYLCASSSGQPTNEQFFGPGTRLTVL.

The chain carries TRBV11-3 and TRBJ2-3; TRBD2 might be the D (5 bases). Per germline, CDR1 SGHNT and CDR2 YENEEA. Trimming pared 1 base from V and 4 bases from J, leaving 9 bases between. The CDR3 is 14 residues long. The CDR3 region is CASSLGLAPDTQYF. Written as DNA, the CDR3 is TGTGCCAGCAGCTTAGGGCTAGCCCCAGATACGCAGTATTTT. The full variable domain, with the rest looked up from reference TRBV11-3 and TRBJ2-3, is EAGVVQSPRYKIIEKKQPVAFWCNPISGHNTLYWYLQNLGQGPELLIRYENEEAVDDSQLPKDRFSAERLKGVDSTLKIQPAELGDSAVYLCASSLGLAPDTQYFGPGTRLTVL.